One sample yielded the 10 T cell receptor beta chains listed below, sequenced in a study of vaccination effects on CD4 cells after COVID-19. Their cognate antigens are unknown. At the end of 10 days of culture, CD4+ T cells were isolated. Generated by immunoSEQ multiplex PCR, the TCRdb table keeps only in-frame clones and is missing some. The sample shows 45,000 or so clones, roughly 80% of them seen only once. The source material was CD4+ T cells from PBMCs cultured without peptide, sampled before COVID-19 vaccination. The receptors were sampled from a human donor who had a prior SARS-CoV-2 infection.

The chain is built from TRBV12-3 or TRBV12-4 and TRBJ2-7, with no clear D. This CDR3 is 13 amino acids long. The V gene lost 3 bases and the J gene lost 8 bases, with 14 bases spanning the gap. The DNA of the CDR3 is TGTGCCAGCAGTTTCGTAACCCCCCGCCAGCAGTACTTC. Translated: CASSFVTPRQQYF.

The V gene is TRBV9, the J gene TRBJ2-1; D call uncertain. There are 14 residues in the CDR3. V lost 4 bases and J lost 3, with 11 bases in between. The germline V gene encodes CDR1 SGDLS and CDR2 YYNGEE. CDR3 sequence: CASSPRPHYNEQFF. The CDR3 DNA reads as TGTGCCAGCAGCCCTAGGCCCCACTACAATGAGCAGTTCTTC.

The rearrangement joins TRBV6-2 or TRBV6-3 to TRBJ2-2, with D tentatively TRBD1 (6 bases). CDR1 is MNHEY and CDR2 is SVGEGT in the germline V gene. The CDR3 loop spans 14 amino acids. The V end was cut by 4 bases, the J end by 6 bases, with 12 bases between. CDR3: CASSSGTISGELFF. The CDR3 DNA follows: TGTGCCAGCAGTTCCGGGACAATTTCCGGGGAGCTGTTTTTT.

The V gene is TRBV12-3 or TRBV12-4, the J gene TRBJ1-6; 7 nucleotides match TRBD1. V shed 5 bases and J 10 bases; nucleotides not matched to a gene: 5. This CDR3 region has 13 residues. The CDR3 DNA follows: TGTGCCAGCAGTGACAGGGTAGGCTCACCCCTCCACTTT. It codes for CASSDRVGSPLHF.

The genes are TRBV7-2 and TRBJ2-1, with TRBD1 matching over 9 bases. This CDR3 comprises 16 residues. V lost 4 bases, J lost 4 bases, and 8 bases stayed unmatched. Germline V gives CDR1 SGHTA, CDR2 FQGNSA. The CDR3 DNA reads as TGTGCCAGCAGCTATTACACAGGGGGCGCTTACAATGAGCAGTTCTTC. Translated, it gives CASSYYTGGAYNEQFF.

V gene TRBV5-1 combines with J gene TRBJ2-1, with no clear D. Germline assignment: CDR1 SGHRS and CDR2 YFSETQ. This CDR3 region has 16 residues. V was clipped by 2 bases and J by 0 bases, with 12 bases between them. The CDR3 protein is CASSFFVTSSYNEQFF. DNA of the CDR3: TGCGCCAGCAGCTTTTTTGTCACGAGCTCCTACAATGAGCAGTTCTTC.

J is TRBJ2-1 and V is TRBV5-1, with 9 bases that match TRBD2. This CDR3 is built from 15 residues. After removal of 0 bases from V and 7 bases from J, the junction contained 5 bases not matched to a gene. Germline V gene data show CDR1 as SGHRS and CDR2 as YFSETQ. The chain's CDR3 is CASSLGGGALNEQFF. The CDR3 coding sequence is TGCGCCAGCAGCTTGGGCGGGGGGGCCCTGAATGAGCAGTTCTTC.

This chain joins TRBV5-1 and TRBJ2-4, with a weak D call TRBD1 (6 bases). The CDR3 is 18 residues long. The germline CDR1 and CDR2 sequences are SGHRS and YFSETQ. Trimming removed 4 bases from V and 0 bases from J, with 20 bases in between. The DNA of the CDR3 is TGCGCCAGCAGCACAGGGACGGCGGTACTGCTAGCCAAAAACATTCAGTACTTC. It specifies CASSTGTAVLLAKNIQYF.

The rearrangement links TRBV11-2 to TRBJ1-2; 9 bases fit TRBD1. There are 13 residues in the CDR3. The germline V gene encodes CDR1 SGHAT and CDR2 FQNNGV. After removal of 3 bases from V and 8 bases from J, the junction contained 4 bases not matched to a gene. The CDR3 loop is CASSLGQGSGYTF. The DNA for the CDR3 is TGTGCCAGCAGCTTGGGACAGGGCTCCGGCTACACCTTC.

This rearrangement joins TRBV28 to TRBJ2-5, with 7 bases lining up with TRBD1. This CDR3 contains 13 residues. Germline-derived CDR1 and CDR2 are MDHEN and SYDVKM. V was clipped by 2 bases and J by 5 bases; unmatched bases: 2. The CDR3 spells CASSLTGDETQYF. Here the CDR3 DNA reads TGTGCCAGCAGTTTAACAGGGGACGAGACCCAGTACTTC. Variable domain in full (rest from reference TRBV28 and TRBJ2-5): DVKVTQSSRYLVKRTGEKVFLECVQDMDHENMFWYRQDPGLGLRLIYFSYDVKMKEKGDIPEGYSVSREKKERFSLILESASTNQTSMYLCASSLTGDETQYFGPGTRLLVL.